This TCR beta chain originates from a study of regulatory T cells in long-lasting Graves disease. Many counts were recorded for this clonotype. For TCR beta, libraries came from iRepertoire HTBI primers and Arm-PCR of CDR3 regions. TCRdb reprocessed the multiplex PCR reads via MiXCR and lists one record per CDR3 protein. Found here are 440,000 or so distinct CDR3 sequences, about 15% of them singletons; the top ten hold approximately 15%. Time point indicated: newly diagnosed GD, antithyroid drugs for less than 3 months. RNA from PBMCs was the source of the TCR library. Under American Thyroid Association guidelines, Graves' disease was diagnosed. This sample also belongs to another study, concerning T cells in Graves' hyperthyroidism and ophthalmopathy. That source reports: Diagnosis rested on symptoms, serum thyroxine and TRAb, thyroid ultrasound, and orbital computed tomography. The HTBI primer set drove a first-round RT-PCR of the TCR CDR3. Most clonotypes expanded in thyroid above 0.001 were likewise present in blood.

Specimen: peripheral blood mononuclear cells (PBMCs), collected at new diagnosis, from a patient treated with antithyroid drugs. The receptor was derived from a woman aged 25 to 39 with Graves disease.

CDR3 DNA sequence: TGTGCCAGCAGTGAAGAGGGGGGGGCGGGAGCCTACAATGAGCAGTTCTTC. Residues: CASSEEGGAGAYNEQFF. The chain uses TRBV2 and TRBJ2-1; D is perhaps TRBD2 (7 bases). Trimming removed 1 base from V and 2 bases from J, with 15 bases in between. The germline CDR1 and CDR2 sequences are SNHLY and FYNNEI. The CDR3 contains 17 residues.